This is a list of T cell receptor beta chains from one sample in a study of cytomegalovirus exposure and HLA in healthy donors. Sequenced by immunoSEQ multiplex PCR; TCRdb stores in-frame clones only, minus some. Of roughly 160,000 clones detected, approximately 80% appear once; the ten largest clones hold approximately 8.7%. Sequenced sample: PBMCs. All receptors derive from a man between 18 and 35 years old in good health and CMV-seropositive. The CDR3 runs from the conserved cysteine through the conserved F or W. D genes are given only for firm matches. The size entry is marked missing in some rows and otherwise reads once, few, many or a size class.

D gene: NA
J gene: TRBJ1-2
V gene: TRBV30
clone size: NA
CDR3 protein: CAWAGYGYTF
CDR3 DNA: TGTGCCTGGGCAGGGTACGGCTACACCTTC

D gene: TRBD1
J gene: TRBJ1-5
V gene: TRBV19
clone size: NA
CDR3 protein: CATSTRQGTQPQHF
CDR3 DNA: TGTGCCACCTCCACCCGACAGGGAACTCAGCCCCAGCATTTT

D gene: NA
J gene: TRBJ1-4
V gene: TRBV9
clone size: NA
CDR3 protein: CASSVGSEGNEKLFF
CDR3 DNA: TGTGCCAGCAGCGTAGGGTCGGAGGGAAATGAAAAACTGTTTTTT

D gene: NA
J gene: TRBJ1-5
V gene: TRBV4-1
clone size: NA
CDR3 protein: CASSPERQAGQPQHF
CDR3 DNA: TGCGCCAGCAGCCCAGAACGACAGGCCGGACAGCCCCAGCATTTT

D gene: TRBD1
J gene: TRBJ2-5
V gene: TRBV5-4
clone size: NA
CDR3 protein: CASSGGDRGAETQYF
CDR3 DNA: TGTGCCAGCAGCGGAGGAGACAGGGGAGCAGAGACCCAGTACTTC

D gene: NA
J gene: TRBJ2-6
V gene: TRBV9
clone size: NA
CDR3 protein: CASSAHSGVISGANVLTF
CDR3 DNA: TGTGCCAGCAGCGCACATAGCGGCGTGATCTCTGGGGCCAACGTCCTGACTTTC

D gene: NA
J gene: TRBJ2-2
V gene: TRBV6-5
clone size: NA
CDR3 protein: CASSWYRQTNTGELFF
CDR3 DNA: TGTGCCAGCAGTTGGTACAGGCAGACGAACACCGGGGAGCTGTTTTTT

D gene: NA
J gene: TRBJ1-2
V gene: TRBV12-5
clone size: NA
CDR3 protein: CASGLGGGMNYGYTF
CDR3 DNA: TGTGCTAGTGGTTTAGGAGGCGGAATGAACTATGGCTACACCTTC

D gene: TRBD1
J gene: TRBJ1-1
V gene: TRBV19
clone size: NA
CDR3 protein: CASSFGTVEAFF
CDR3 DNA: TGTGCCAGTAGCTTCGGGACAGTTGAAGCTTTCTTT

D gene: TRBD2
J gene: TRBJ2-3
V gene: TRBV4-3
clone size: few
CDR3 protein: CASSQVRIGGAADTQYF
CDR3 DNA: TGCGCCAGCAGCCAAGTTAGGATCGGGGGGGCTGCAGATACGCAGTATTTT

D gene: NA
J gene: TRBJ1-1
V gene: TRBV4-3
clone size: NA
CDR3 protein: CASSQDSGTEAFF
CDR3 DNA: TGCGCCAGCAGCCAAGACTCCGGCACTGAAGCTTTCTTT

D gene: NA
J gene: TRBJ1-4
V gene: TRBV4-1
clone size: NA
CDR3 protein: CASSQGGITNEKLFF
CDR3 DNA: TGCGCCAGCAGCCAAGGCGGGATTACCAATGAAAAACTGTTTTTT

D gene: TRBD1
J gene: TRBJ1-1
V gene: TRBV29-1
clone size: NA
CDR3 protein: CSVAEGARTEAFF
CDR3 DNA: TGCAGCGTTGCGGAGGGGGCCCGGACTGAAGCTTTCTTT

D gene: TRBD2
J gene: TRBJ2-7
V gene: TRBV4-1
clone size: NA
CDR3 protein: CASSQGKREVDEQYF
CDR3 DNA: TGCGCCAGCAGCCAAGGCAAGCGGGAGGTGGACGAGCAGTACTTC

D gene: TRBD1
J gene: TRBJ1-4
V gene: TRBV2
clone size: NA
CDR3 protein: CASSGEDRADKLFF
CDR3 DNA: TGTGCCAGTAGTGGGGAAGACAGGGCCGATAAACTGTTTTTT

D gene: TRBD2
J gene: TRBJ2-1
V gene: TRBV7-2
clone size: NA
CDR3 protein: CASSSRTSWDEQFF
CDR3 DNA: TGTGCCAGCAGCTCCCGGACTAGCTGGGATGAGCAGTTCTTC

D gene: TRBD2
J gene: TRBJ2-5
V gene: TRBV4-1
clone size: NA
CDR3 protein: CASSQEPTSGRRETQYF
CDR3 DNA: TGCGCCAGCAGCCAAGAACCTACTAGCGGGAGACGAGAGACCCAGTACTTC

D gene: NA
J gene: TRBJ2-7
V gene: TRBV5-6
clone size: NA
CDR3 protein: CASSFVKRSYEQYF
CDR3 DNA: TGTGCCAGCAGCTTCGTTAAGCGTTCCTACGAGCAGTACTTC

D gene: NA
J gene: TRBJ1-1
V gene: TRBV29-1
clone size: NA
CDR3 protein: CSVDIGESEAFF
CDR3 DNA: TGCAGCGTTGATATCGGGGAGTCTGAAGCTTTCTTT

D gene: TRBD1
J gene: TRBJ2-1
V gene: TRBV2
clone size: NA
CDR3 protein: CASSRTGENEQFF
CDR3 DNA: TGTGCCAGCAGTAGGACAGGGGAGAATGAGCAGTTCTTC

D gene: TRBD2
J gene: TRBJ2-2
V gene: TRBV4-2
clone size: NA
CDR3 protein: CASSQGGRGTGELFF
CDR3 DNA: TGTGCCAGCAGCCAAGGCGGGAGGGGCACCGGGGAGCTGTTTTTT

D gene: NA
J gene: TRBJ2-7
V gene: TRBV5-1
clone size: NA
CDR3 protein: CASSFSREGISSYEQYF
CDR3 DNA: TGCGCCAGCAGCTTTTCCAGGGAAGGTATTAGCTCCTACGAGCAGTACTTC

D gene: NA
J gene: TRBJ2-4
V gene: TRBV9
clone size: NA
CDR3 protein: CASSVAPTGHGNIQYF
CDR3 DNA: TGTGCCAGCAGCGTAGCCCCCACAGGGCACGGAAACATTCAGTACTTC

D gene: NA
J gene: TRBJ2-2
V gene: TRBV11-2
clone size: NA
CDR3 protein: CASSLERTGELFF
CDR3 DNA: TGTGCCAGCAGCTTAGAGAGAACCGGGGAGCTGTTTTTT

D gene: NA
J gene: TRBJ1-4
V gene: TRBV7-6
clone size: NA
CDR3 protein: CASRPTPGLEKLFF
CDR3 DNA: TGTGCCAGCAGACCCACCCCGGGACTTGAAAAACTGTTTTTT

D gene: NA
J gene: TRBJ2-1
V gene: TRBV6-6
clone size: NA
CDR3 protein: CASSYSLENEQFF
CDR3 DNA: TGTGCCAGCAGTTACTCACTAGAAAATGAGCAGTTCTTC

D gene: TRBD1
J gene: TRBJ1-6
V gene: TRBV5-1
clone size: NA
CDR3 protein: CASSLGDSSNSPLHF
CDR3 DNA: TGCGCCAGCAGTTTGGGGGACAGTTCGAATTCACCCCTCCACTTT

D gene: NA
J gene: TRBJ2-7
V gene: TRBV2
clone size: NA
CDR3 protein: CASSESQGFDEQYF
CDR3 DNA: TGTGCCAGCAGTGAAAGTCAGGGTTTCGACGAGCAGTACTTC

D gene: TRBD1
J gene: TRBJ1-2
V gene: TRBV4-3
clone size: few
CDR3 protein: CASSQDIRGQWGGYTF
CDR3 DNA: TGCGCCAGCAGCCAAGATATTAGGGGGCAATGGGGTGGCTACACCTTC

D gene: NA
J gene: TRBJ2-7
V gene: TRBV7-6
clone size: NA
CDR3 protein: CASSLDRYSYEQYF
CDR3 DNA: TGTGCCAGCAGCTTAGATCGGTACTCCTACGAGCAGTACTTC

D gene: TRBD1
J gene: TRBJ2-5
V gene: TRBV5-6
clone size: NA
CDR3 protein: CASSLTGSGQGRETQYF
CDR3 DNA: TGTGCCAGCAGCCTCACAGGAAGCGGACAGGGAAGAGAGACCCAGTACTTC

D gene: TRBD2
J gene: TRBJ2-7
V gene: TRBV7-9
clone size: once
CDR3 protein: CASSLVAGLSPYEQYF
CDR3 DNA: TGTGCCAGCAGCTTAGTAGCGGGGTTGAGCCCCTACGAGCAGTACTTC

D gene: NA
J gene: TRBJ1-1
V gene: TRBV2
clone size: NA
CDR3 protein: CASSEQGNTEAFF
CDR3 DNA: TGTGCCAGCAGTGAACAGGGGAACACTGAAGCTTTCTTT

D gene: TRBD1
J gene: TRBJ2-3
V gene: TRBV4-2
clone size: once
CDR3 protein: CASGSPGQGPDTQYF
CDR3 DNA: TGTGCCAGCGGAAGTCCGGGACAGGGACCAGATACGCAGTATTTT

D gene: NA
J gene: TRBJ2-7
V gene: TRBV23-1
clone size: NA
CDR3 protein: CASSQFVSDWGLEQYF
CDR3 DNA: TGCGCCAGCAGTCAATTTGTATCCGATTGGGGGCTCGAGCAGTACTTC

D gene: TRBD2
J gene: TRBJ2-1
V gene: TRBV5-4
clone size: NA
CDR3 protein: CASSTDSGRGNNEQFF
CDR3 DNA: TGTGCCAGCAGCACAGATAGCGGGAGGGGCAACAATGAGCAGTTCTTC

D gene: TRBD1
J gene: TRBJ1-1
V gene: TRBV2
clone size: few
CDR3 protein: CASTRQGVGNTEAFF
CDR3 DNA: TGTGCCAGCACTCGACAGGGGGTGGGGAACACTGAAGCTTTCTTT

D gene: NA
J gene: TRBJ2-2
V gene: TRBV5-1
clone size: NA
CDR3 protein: CASSTTPGLSGGELFF
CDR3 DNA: TGCGCCAGCAGCACCACCCCAGGGTTAAGTGGCGGGGAGCTGTTTTTT

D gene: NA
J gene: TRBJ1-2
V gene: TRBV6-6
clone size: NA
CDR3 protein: CASSYGRGRYGYTF
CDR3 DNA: TGTGCCAGCAGTTATGGGAGAGGACGATATGGCTACACCTTC

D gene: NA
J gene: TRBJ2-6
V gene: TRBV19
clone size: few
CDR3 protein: CASSITSSGANVLTF
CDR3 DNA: TGTGCCAGTAGTATTACTAGCTCTGGGGCCAACGTCCTGACTTTC

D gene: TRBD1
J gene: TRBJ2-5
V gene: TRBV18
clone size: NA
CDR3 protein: CASSPRGQAILTQETQYF
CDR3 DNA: TGTGCCAGCTCACCGCGGGGACAGGCCATTCTGACCCAAGAGACCCAGTACTTC

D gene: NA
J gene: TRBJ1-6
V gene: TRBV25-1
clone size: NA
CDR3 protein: CASSDETLNNSPLHF
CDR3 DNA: TGTGCCAGCAGTGATGAGACACTCAATAATTCACCCCTCCACTTT

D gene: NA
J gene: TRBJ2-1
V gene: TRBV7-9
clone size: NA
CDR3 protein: CASSLSNRDNEQFF
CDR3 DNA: TGTGCCAGCAGCTTATCGAACAGGGACAATGAGCAGTTCTTC

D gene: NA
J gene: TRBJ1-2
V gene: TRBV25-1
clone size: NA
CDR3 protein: CASSEYGRDSHGYTF
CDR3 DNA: TGTGCCAGCAGTGAATATGGCAGGGACTCTCATGGCTACACCTTC

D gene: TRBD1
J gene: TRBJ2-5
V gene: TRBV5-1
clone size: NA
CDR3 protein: CASTTPTGGETQYF
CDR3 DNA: TGCGCCAGCACCACACCGACAGGGGGCGAGACCCAGTACTTC

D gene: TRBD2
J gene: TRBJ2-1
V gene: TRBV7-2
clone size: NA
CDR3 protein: CASSLAYGGGTYNEQFF
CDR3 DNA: TGTGCCAGCAGCTTAGCCTATGGGGGGGGAACCTACAATGAGCAGTTCTTC

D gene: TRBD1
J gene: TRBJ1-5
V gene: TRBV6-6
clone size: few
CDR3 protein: CASRPPTGNRQPQHF
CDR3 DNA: TGTGCCAGCAGACCCCCGACAGGGAATCGTCAGCCCCAGCATTTT

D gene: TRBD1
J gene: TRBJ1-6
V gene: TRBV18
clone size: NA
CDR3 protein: CASSDRAYNSPLHF
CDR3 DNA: TGTGCCAGCTCGGACAGGGCGTATAATTCACCCCTCCACTTT

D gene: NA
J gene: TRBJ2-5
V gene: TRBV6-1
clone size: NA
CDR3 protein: CASGTGWYQETQYF
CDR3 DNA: TGTGCCAGCGGAACAGGATGGTACCAAGAGACCCAGTACTTC

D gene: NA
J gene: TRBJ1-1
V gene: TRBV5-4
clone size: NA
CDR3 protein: CASSTITGMNTEAFF
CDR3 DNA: TGTGCCAGCAGCACCATAACAGGCATGAACACTGAAGCTTTCTTT

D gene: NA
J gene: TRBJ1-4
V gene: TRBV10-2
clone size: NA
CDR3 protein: CASRQGRNEKLFF
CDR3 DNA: TGCGCCAGCAGGCAGGGCCGTAATGAAAAACTGTTTTTT

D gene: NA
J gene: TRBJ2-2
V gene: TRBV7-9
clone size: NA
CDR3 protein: CASSRGGVDTGELFF
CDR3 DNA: TGTGCCAGCAGCAGGGGGGGGGTCGACACCGGGGAGCTGTTTTTT